These T cell receptor beta chains were read from a single sample in a study of response to subunit inactivated influenza vaccine. TCRdb ran MiXCR on the RT-PCR reads and lists one entry per CDR3 protein. The table has 700,000 to 800,000 distinct CDR3 sequences, approximately 17% seen once. Sequenced here: PBMCs from blood, sampled 5 days after vaccination. These receptors originate from a man in his forties or fifties who received an inactivated influenza vaccine. Each CDR3 is given with its conserved first and last residue. A D gene is named only where the DNA matches it firmly. Rows give clone size only sometimes, using once, few, many, or a class for an expanded clone.

v_gene	d_gene	abundance	j_gene	CDR3nt	CDR3aa
TRBV10-2	.	.	TRBJ2-7	TGCGCCAGCAGGGGATCAGCTTCCTACGAGCAGTACTTC	CASRGSASYEQYF
TRBV5-1	TRBD2	.	TRBJ2-3	TGCGCCAGCAGCGCCGACCTAGCGGGGCCTAAGTATTTT	CASSADLAGPKYF
TRBV27	.	.	TRBJ2-7	TGTGCCAGCAGGACCACCGGGACAATTATCTACGAGCAGTACTTC	CASRTTGTIIYEQYF
TRBV20-1	.	few	TRBJ2-1	TGCAGTGCTAGTCCCCTGGGGCCCTACAATGAGCAGTTCTTC	CSASPLGPYNEQFF
TRBV7-2	TRBD2	few	TRBJ2-5	TGTGCCAGCAGCCCACTACGGACTAGCGGGAGGCCGGAGACCCAGTACTTC	CASSPLRTSGRPETQYF
TRBV20-1	.	many	TRBJ1-5	TGCAGTGCTAGAATACTGGGGGGAAGGCAGCCCCAGCATTTT	CSARILGGRQPQHF
TRBV29-1	TRBD1	.	TRBJ2-1	TGCTGCGTTGACGACAGGGTGGGCTACAATGAGCAGTTCTTC	CCVDDRVGYNEQFF
TRBV15	TRBD1	.	TRBJ2-5	TGTGCCACCAGCGAACGGGACAGCTCGCAAGAGACCCAGTACTTC	CATSERDSSQETQYF
TRBV11-3	.	few	TRBJ2-1	TGTGCCAGCAGCCAGGCCAGGGATTCCAATGAGCAGTTCTTC	CASSQARDSNEQFF
TRBV6-4	.	.	TRBJ1-5	TGTGCCAGCAGAGAGGGACAAGGGCATAATCAGCCCCAGCATTTT	CASREGQGHNQPQHF
TRBV12-3/TRBV12-4	TRBD1	many	TRBJ2-1	TGTGCCAGCATTAGACAGGGCCATGAGCAGTTCTTC	CASIRQGHEQFF
TRBV28	TRBD1	.	TRBJ1-5	TGTGCCAGCAGTGCACACACAGGGGTCTATAGCAATCAGCCCCAGCATTTT	CASSAHTGVYSNQPQHF
TRBV20-1	.	few	TRBJ2-1	TGCAGTGCTAGAGCTAGGGGAACGGTTAATGAGCAGTTCTTC	CSARARGTVNEQFF
TRBV20-1	.	.	TRBJ1-5	TGCAGTGCCTCTACCTGGACTAGCAATCAGCCCCAGCATTTT	CSASTWTSNQPQHF
TRBV20-1	.	.	TRBJ2-3	TGCAGTGCTAGAGACAGACACACAGATACGCAGTATTTT	CSARDRHTDTQYF
TRBV5-5	TRBD2	.	TRBJ2-1	TGTGCCAGCAGCTTGAGCCGGAGGACTAGCGGAAACAATGAGCAGTTCTTC	CASSLSRRTSGNNEQFF
TRBV6-1	.	few	TRBJ2-7	TGTGCCAGCAGTGAAGGAGGGACCGAGCAGTACTTC	CASSEGGTEQYF
TRBV5-1	.	once	TRBJ2-2	TGCGCCAGCAGCTTGATGGTAGCGGACACCGGGGAGCTGTTTTTT	CASSLMVADTGELFF
TRBV20-1	.	few	TRBJ2-1	TGCAGTGCTCCCTACGGGAGTCCCTACAATGAGCAGTTCTTC	CSAPYGSPYNEQFF
TRBV6-5	.	few	TRBJ2-7	TGTGCCAGCAGTTACTCGTTTCGGGAAGAGCAGTACTTC	CASSYSFREEQYF
TRBV20-1	.	few	TRBJ2-5	TGCAGTGCTAGAGGGACTGGGTTCAGTCCCCAGCACTTC	CSARGTGFSPQHF
TRBV10-3	.	.	TRBJ1-5	TGTGCCACCGGCACTGTGCGACAGGCTGATCAGCCCCAGCATTTT	CATGTVRQADQPQHF
TRBV28	.	.	TRBJ2-7	TGTGCCAGCAGTAGTACGGGGGCTCTGAAATACGAGCAGTACTTC	CASSSTGALKYEQYF
TRBV19	.	.	TRBJ1-6	TGTGCCAGTAACGCAGGGCGAAGCTCCTATAATTCACCCCTCCACTTT	CASNAGRSSYNSPLHF
TRBV15	.	.	TRBJ2-1	TGTGCCACCAGCCCCACCAGGAACAATGAGCAGTTCTTC	CATSPTRNNEQFF
TRBV28	TRBD1	few	TRBJ1-4	TGTGCCAGCAAAACTAATCCCGGACAGGGGGATGAAAAACTGTTTTTT	CASKTNPGQGDEKLFF
TRBV29-1	.	.	TRBJ1-2	TGCAGCGTTGAAGATCTGGACTGGGACTATGGCTACACCTTC	CSVEDLDWDYGYTF
TRBV7-2	.	.	TRBJ2-1	TGTGCCAGCAGCTTCTTATTCAGGGGTTCCTACAATGAGCAGTTCTTC	CASSFLFRGSYNEQFF
TRBV9	.	.	TRBJ2-5	TGTGCCAGCAGCGTAGGATTTGCCAGGGGAGAAGAGACCCAGTACTTC	CASSVGFARGEETQYF
TRBV18	.	.	TRBJ2-3	TGTGCCAGCTCACCACCGGGGAGCGCCCGGGTTGATACGCAGTATTTT	CASSPPGSARVDTQYF
TRBV6-1	TRBD1	many	TRBJ1-1	TGTGCCAGCGTGGCCCGGACAGGGGGCAACACTGAAGCTTTCTTT	CASVARTGGNTEAFF
TRBV20-1	.	few	TRBJ2-1	TGCAGTGCTAGAGGCCGCTACAATGAGCAGTTCTTC	CSARGRYNEQFF
TRBV11-2	.	.	TRBJ2-5	TGTGCCAGCAGCTTATTCCCGCCGCGGGGTCGGGAGACCCAGTACTTC	CASSLFPPRGRETQYF
TRBV10-3	.	.	TRBJ2-1	TGTGCCATCAGAGACAGTTACAATGAGCAGTTCTTC	CAIRDSYNEQFF
TRBV24-1	TRBD1	.	TRBJ2-2	TGTGCCACCAGTGAACCTCGACAGGGGGACACCGGGGAGCTGTTTTTT	CATSEPRQGDTGELFF
TRBV27	TRBD2	.	TRBJ2-2	TGTGCCAGCAGCGCTAGTGGGGGGGCCGGGGAGCTGTTTTTT	CASSASGGAGELFF
TRBV5-1	.	few	TRBJ2-7	TGCGCCAGCAGCAGGTTCTCCGGCACCTACGAGCAGTACTTC	CASSRFSGTYEQYF
TRBV29-1	.	.	TRBJ2-2	TGCAGCGTTTTTGACAGGCAGAGGACCGGGGAGCTGTTTTTT	CSVFDRQRTGELFF
TRBV5-1	TRBD2	.	TRBJ2-5	TGCGCCAGCAGCTCGGCGGGAGTAGGGGAGACCCAGTACTTC	CASSSAGVGETQYF
TRBV10-3	TRBD2	.	TRBJ2-3	TGTGCCATCAGGACTAGCGGGAGCACAGATACGCAGTATTTT	CAIRTSGSTDTQYF
TRBV25-1	.	few	TRBJ2-5	TGTGCCAGCAGTGGGGGCGAGGGGGCGGGGGAGACCCAGTACTTC	CASSGGEGAGETQYF
TRBV5-1	TRBD1	few	TRBJ2-3	TGCGCCAGCAGCTTGGAAACAGGGGGCCTGGCAGATACGCAGTATTTT	CASSLETGGLADTQYF
TRBV6-2/TRBV6-3	TRBD1	few	TRBJ2-7	TGTGCCAGCGCTGGGGGGACAGGGTCCTACGAGCAGTACTTC	CASAGGTGSYEQYF
TRBV12-3/TRBV12-4	.	many	TRBJ1-2	TGTGCCAGCAGTCCATCGTCAGTGGGCTACACCTTC	CASSPSSVGYTF
TRBV7-9	TRBD1	few	TRBJ1-1	TGTGCCAGCAGCTTAGCGCCCAGGGGAGGGGGCAGAACTGAAGCTTTCTTT	CASSLAPRGGGRTEAFF
TRBV3-1	.	.	TRBJ2-3	TGTGCCAGCAGCCTCCACCCTAGCACAGATACGCAGTATTTT	CASSLHPSTDTQYF
TRBV7-2	TRBD2	few	TRBJ2-3	TGTGCCAGCAGCTGGGGACTAGCAGGGTCAGATACGCAGTATTTT	CASSWGLAGSDTQYF
TRBV7-9	.	.	TRBJ2-1	TGTGCCAGCAGCTTCAGGGGACTCCCTGGCAATGAGCAGTTCTTC	CASSFRGLPGNEQFF
TRBV27	TRBD1	.	TRBJ1-6	TGTGCCAGCAGATCGGACAGGGAGTTTTCACCCCTCCACTTT	CASRSDREFSPLHF
TRBV11-3	.	.	TRBJ2-2	TGTGCCAGCAGCTTATTCGCTACGGCCGGGGAGCTGTTTTTT	CASSLFATAGELFF
TRBV24-1	TRBD2	.	TRBJ2-2	TGTGCCACCAGTGATTTCGCTAGCGGGAGTACCGGGGAGCTGTTTTTT	CATSDFASGSTGELFF
TRBV28	TRBD1	.	TRBJ2-1	TGTGCCACCCAGTTTCCACTCGGGACAGCATCCTACAATGAGCAGTTCTTC	CATQFPLGTASYNEQFF
TRBV29-1	.	.	TRBJ1-4	TGCAGCGCATATTCTGGCGAGCGGGAAAAACTGTTTTTT	CSAYSGEREKLFF
TRBV12-3/TRBV12-4	TRBD2	few	TRBJ2-1	TGTGCCAGCACTTGGCGGGAGGGGGATGAGCAGTTCTTC	CASTWREGDEQFF
TRBV7-8	.	few	TRBJ1-5	TGTGCCAGCAGCTTCGGTAGGGACCCCAATCAGCCCCAGCATTTT	CASSFGRDPNQPQHF
TRBV7-2	TRBD1	.	TRBJ1-4	TGTGCCAGCGGACAGGGGAAAGAAAAACTGTTTTTT	CASGQGKEKLFF
TRBV4-2	.	.	TRBJ2-1	TGTGCCAGCAGCCAAGATTTATATGGGGCCTCCTACAATGAGCAGTTCTTC	CASSQDLYGASYNEQFF
TRBV4-3	.	many	TRBJ2-1	TGCGCCAGCAGCCAATACGGTAGAATCAATGAGCAGTTCTTC	CASSQYGRINEQFF
TRBV20-1	.	few	TRBJ2-1	TGCAGTGCTAGAGATGGCAGGGGGGTAATCAATGAGCAGTTCTTC	CSARDGRGVINEQFF
TRBV20-1	.	many	TRBJ2-3	TGCAGTGCTAGAGATGAAAGGCGGGGGCTTGGTACGCAGTATTTT	CSARDERRGLGTQYF